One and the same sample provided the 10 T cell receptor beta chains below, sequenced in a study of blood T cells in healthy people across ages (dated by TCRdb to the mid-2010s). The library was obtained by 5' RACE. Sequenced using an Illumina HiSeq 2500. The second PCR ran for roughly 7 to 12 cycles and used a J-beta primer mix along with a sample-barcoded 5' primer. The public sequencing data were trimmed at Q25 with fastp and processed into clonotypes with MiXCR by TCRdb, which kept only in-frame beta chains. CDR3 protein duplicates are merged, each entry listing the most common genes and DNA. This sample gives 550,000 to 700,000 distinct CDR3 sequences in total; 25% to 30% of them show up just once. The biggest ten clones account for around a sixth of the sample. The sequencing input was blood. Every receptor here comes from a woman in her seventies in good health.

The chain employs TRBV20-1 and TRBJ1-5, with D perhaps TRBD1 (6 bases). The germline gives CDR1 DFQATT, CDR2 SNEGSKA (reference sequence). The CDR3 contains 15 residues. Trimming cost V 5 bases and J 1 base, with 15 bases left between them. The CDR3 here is CSASVQGGSNQPQHF. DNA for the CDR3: TGCAGTGCTTCTGTACAGGGAGGAAGCAATCAGCCCCAGCATTTT.

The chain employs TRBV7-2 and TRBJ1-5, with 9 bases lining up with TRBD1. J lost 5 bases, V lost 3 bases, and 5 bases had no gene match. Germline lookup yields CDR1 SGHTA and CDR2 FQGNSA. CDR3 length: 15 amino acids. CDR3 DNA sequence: TGTGCCAGCAGCTTGGGGACAGGGTGGCATCAGCCCCAGCATTTT. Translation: CASSLGTGWHQPQHF. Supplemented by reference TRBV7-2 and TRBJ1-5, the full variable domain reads GAGVSQSPSNKVTEKGKDVELRCDPISGHTALYWYRQSLGQGLEFLIYFQGNSAPDKSGLPSDRFSAERTGGSVSTLTIQRTQQEDSAVYLCASSLGTGWHQPQHFGDGTRLSIL.

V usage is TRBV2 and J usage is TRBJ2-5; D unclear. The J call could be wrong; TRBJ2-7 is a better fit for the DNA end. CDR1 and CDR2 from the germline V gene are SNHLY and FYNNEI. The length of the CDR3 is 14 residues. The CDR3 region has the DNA TGTGCCAGCTCCTTGAGCGTTGGAACCTACGAGCAGTACTTC. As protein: CASSLSVGTYEQYF.

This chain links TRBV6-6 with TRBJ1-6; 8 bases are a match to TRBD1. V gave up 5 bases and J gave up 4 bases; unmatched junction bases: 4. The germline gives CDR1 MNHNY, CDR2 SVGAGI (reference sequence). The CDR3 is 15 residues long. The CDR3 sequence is CASSARTGYNSPLHF. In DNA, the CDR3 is TGTGCCAGCAGTGCACGGACAGGGTATAATTCACCCCTCCACTTT.

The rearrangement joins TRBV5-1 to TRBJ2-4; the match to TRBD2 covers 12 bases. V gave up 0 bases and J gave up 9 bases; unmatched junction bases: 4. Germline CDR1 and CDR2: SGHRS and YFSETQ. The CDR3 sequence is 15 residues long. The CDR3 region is CASSLGLAGEGIQYF. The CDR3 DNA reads TGCGCCAGCAGCTTGGGACTAGCGGGGGAAGGCATTCAGTACTTC.

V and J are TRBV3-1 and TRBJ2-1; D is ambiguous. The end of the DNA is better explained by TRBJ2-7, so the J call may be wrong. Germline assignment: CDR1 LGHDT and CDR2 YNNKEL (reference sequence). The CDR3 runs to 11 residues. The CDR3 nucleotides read TGTGCCAGCAGCCATCTATACAAGCAGTACTTC. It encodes CASSHLYKQYF.

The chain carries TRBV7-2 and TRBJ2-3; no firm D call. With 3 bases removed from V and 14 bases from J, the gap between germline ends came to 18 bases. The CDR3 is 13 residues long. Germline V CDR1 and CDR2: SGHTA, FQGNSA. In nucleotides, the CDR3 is TGTGCCAGCAGCTTCTACCCGGACCAGCTAGGGTATTTT. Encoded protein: CASSFYPDQLGYF.

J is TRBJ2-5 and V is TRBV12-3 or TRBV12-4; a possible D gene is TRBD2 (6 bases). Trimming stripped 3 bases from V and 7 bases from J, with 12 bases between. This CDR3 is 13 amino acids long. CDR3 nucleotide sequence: TGTGCCAGCAGTTTTCAATCCGGGGGGACCCAGTACTTC. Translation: CASSFQSGGTQYF.

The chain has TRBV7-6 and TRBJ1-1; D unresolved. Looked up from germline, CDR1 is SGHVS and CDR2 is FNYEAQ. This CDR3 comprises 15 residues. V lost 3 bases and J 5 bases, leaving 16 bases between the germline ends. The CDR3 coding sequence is TGTGCCAGCAGCTTTCGGACGGACGGAGGGACTGAAGCTTTCTTT. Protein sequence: CASSFRTDGGTEAFF.

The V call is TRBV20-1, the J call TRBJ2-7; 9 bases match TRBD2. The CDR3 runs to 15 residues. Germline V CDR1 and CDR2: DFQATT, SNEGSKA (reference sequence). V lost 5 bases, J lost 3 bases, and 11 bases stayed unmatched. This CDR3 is CSAGTGSGRNYEQYF. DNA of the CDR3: TGCAGTGCTGGCACCGGTAGCGGGAGAAACTACGAGCAGTACTTC.